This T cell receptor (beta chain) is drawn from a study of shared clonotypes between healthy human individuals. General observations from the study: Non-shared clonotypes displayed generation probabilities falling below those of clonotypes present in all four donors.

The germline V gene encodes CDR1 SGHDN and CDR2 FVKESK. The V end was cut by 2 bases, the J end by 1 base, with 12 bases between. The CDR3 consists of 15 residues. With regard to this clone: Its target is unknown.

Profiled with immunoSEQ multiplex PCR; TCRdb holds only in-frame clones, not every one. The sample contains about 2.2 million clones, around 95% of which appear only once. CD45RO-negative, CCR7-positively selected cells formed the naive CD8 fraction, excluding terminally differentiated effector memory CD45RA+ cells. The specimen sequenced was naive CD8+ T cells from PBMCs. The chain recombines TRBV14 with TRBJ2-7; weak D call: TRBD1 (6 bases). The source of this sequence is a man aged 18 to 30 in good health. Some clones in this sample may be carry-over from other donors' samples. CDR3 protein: CASSQRDTESYEQYF. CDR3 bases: TGTGCCAGCAGCCAAAGGGACACCGAATCCTACGAGCAGTACTTC.